Sequencing of this TCR beta chain was carried out in a study of shared clonotypes between healthy human individuals. Study-wide findings and caveats: Compared with memory subsets, naive subsets generally had larger estimated richness. In contrast to clonotypes shared by all four donors, non-shared clonotypes had lower generation probabilities.

Regarding this clone: What it binds is not known.

Data came from immunoSEQ multiplex PCR; TCRdb stores just in-frame clones and leaves some out. The data show roughly 500,000 clones, 96% seen once. With 5 bases clipped from V and 2 bases from J, the junction kept 6 bases outside the gene matches. This CDR3 contains 14 residues. Looked up from germline, CDR1 is SGHRS and CDR2 is YFSETQ. The study separated CD4+ cells into CD45RA+ naive and CD45RA-negative memory subsets. V and J are TRBV5-1 and TRBJ1-1, with TRBD1 matching 7 bases. The material sequenced was naive CD4+ T cells sorted from blood. Subset indicated: CD45RA+ positively selected. This clonotype was obtained from a woman aged 25 to 39 in good health. DNA for the CDR3: TGCGCCAGCAGGGAAGGGGGCTTAAACACTGAAGCTTTCTTT. Translated: CASREGGLNTEAFF. Drawing the rest from reference TRBV5-1 and TRBJ1-1, the complete variable domain is KAGVTQTPRYLIKTRGQQVTLSCSPISGHRSVSWYQQTPGQGLQFLFEYFSETQRNKGNFPGRFSGRQFSNSRSEMNVSTLELGDSALYLCASREGGLNTEAFFGQGTRLTVV.